The 2 T cell receptor beta chains given below trace back to one sample, sequenced in a study of blood T cell repertoires in COVID-19. Repertoires were generated with immunoSEQ multiplex PCR, while TCRdb's copy carries only in-frame clones and drops some. This table holds 85,000 to 95,000 clones, over 75% found once. Sequenced: peripheral blood. The source of these receptors is a man in his 70s with acute or convalescent COVID-19.

This clone has a handful of counts. This chain connects TRBV28 to TRBJ1-3, with a tentative D call TRBD1 (5 bases). Trimming removed 6 bases at V and 2 bases at J, with 14 bases between. This CDR3 has 15 residues. Germline CDR1 reads MDHEN; CDR2 reads SYDVKM. CDR3 coding DNA: TGTGCCAGCAGCCTTCTGGCAGGGACTGGAAACACCATATATTTT. As protein: CASSLLAGTGNTIYF.

The CDR3 here is CASSSQGLGSPLHF. The DNA for the CDR3 is TGTGCCAGCAGCTCACAGGGCTTGGGGTCACCCCTCCACTTT. V is TRBV7-3 and J is TRBJ1-6, with a tentative D call TRBD1 (6 bases). This CDR3 contains 14 residues. Germline CDR1 and CDR2: SGHTA and FQGTGA. V lost 4 bases and J 10 bases, leaving 14 bases between the germline ends.